This T cell receptor (beta chain) is drawn from a study of T-cell memory formation after mild COVID-19. TCRdb re-called the 5' RACE reads through MiXCR, storing one row per CDR3 protein. The sample shows around 510,000 distinct CDR3 sequences, roughly 22% of them seen only once. The CDR3 consists of 15 residues. Germline-derived CDR1 and CDR2 are LGHDT and YNNKEL (reference sequence). Trimming stripped 4 bases from V and 1 base from J, with 13 bases between. The receptor comes from an adult woman who had mild COVID-19 (a few samples of this study predate the infection). Cell type and time point are not known. The V gene is TRBV3-1, the J gene TRBJ1-2, with D unresolved. Input material: PBMCs or a T cell subset sorted from them (not recorded which). The chain's CDR3 is CASSPRSGLNYGYTF. For the CDR3, the DNA is TGTGCCAGCAGCCCTCGGTCAGGACTTAACTATGGCTACACCTTC.